This paragraph reports one T cell receptor beta chain. Its specificity is not known. The CDR3 is made up of 11 amino acids. Germline lookup yields CDR1 MNHEY and CDR2 SMNVEV (reference sequence). With 10 bases removed from V and 13 bases from J, the gap between germline ends came to 16 bases. The repertoire was sequenced with immunoSEQ multiplex PCR; TCRdb's copy has only in-frame clones and lacks some. This table has more than 45,000 clones, 80% to 90% appearing once. This entry belongs to a study of OX40 agonist ivuxolimab in advanced cancers. Background on the study: Approximately 41% of patients had received prior checkpoint inhibitor therapy. Findings of the study overall: Average numbers of expanded clones were greater in CD8+ T cells than in CD4+. With doses of 0.1 to 3.0 mg/kg, CD4+ and CD8+ blood T cells had undergone clonal expansion by week 6.

This sample comprised CD4+ or CD8+ T cells sorted from blood, obtained in a trial of the OX40 agonist ivuxolimab. The V gene is TRBV27, the J gene TRBJ1-4; D is perhaps TRBD1 (5 bases). The origin of this receptor is an adult with an advanced solid tumor such as melanoma, head and neck, liver or kidney cancer. In DNA, the CDR3 is TGTGCCACGGGAACAGGAGAACGACTGTTTTTT. Translated: CATGTGERLFF.